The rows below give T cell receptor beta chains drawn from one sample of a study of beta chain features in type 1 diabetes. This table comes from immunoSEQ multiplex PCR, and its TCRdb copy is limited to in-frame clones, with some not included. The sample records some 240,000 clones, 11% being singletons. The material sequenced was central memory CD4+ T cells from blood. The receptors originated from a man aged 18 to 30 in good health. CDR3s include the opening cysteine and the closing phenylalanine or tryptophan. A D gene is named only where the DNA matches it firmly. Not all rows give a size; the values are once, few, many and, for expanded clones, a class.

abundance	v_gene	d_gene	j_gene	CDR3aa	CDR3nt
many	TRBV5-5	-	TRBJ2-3	CASSLRVITDTQYF	TGTGCCAGCAGCTTGCGTGTTATCACAGATACGCAGTATTTT
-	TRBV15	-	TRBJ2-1	CATSRTSSSYNEQFF	TGTGCCACCAGTAGGACGTCGAGCTCCTACAATGAGCAGTTCTTC
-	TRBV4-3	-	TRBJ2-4	CASSQDTGNIQYF	TGCGCCAGCAGCCAAGATACGGGGAACATTCAGTACTTC
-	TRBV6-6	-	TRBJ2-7	CASSYPGEGYEQYF	TGTGCCAGCAGTTACCCCGGCGAGGGGTACGAGCAGTACTTC
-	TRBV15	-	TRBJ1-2	CATSRHSFDYGYTF	TGTGCCACCAGCAGACATTCATTTGACTATGGCTACACCTTC
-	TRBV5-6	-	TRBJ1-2	CASSGTNYGYTF	TGTGCCAGCAGCGGAACCAACTATGGCTACACCTTC
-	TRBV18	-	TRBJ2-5	CASSLDRETQYF	TGTGCCAGCTCACTAGACAGGGAGACCCAGTACTTC
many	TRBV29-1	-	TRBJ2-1	CSVTSGTVTLF	TGCAGCGTGACCTCGGGGACTGTCACTCTCTTC
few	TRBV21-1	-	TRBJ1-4	CASSNRDRGEKLFF	TGTGCCAGCAGCAACCGGGACAGGGGGGAAAAACTGTTTTTT
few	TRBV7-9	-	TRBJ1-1	CASSSRRGTEAFF	TGTGCCAGCAGCTCCCGGCGGGGCACTGAAGCTTTCTTT
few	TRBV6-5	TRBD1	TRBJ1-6	CAGTGQQNSPLHF	TGTGCCGGAACGGGACAGCAAAATTCACCCCTCCACTTT
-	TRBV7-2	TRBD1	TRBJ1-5	CASSPPGQGYQPQHF	TGTGCCAGCAGCCCGCCGGGACAGGGGTATCAGCCCCAGCATTTT
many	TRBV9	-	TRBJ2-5	CASSVGQLVAETQYF	TGTGCCAGCAGCGTAGGACAACTAGTCGCCGAGACCCAGTACTTC
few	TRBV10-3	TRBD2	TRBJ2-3	CAISGAPGLVTPDTQYF	TGTGCCATCAGTGGAGCCCCGGGACTAGTGACCCCAGATACGCAGTATTTT
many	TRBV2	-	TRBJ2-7	CASNRPLELEQYF	TGTGCCAGCAATCGGCCCCTCGAGCTCGAGCAGTACTTC
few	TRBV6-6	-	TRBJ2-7	CASSYSQGTYEQYF	TGTGCCAGCAGTTACTCGCAGGGGACGTACGAGCAGTACTTC
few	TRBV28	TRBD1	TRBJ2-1	CASNLDRGDNEQFF	TGTGCCAGTAACTTAGACAGGGGAGACAATGAGCAGTTCTTC
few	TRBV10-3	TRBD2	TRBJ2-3	CAISEPITSGGRPYF	TGTGCCATCAGTGAGCCAATAACTAGCGGGGGCCGGCCGTATTTT
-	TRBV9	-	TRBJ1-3	CASSVDYSGNTIYF	TGTGCCAGCAGCGTAGATTACTCTGGAAACACCATATATTTT
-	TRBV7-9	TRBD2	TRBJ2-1	CASSFLGTSVDEQFF	TGTGCCAGCAGCTTTCTAGGGACTAGCGTCGATGAGCAGTTCTTC
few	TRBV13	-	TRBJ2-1	CASSSRAGRSYNEQFF	TGTGCCAGCAGTTCCCGGGCAGGGCGCTCCTACAATGAGCAGTTCTTC
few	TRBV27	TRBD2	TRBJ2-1	CASSVTSGRAYSYNEQFF	TGTGCCAGCAGTGTGACTAGCGGGAGGGCCTACTCCTACAATGAGCAGTTCTTC
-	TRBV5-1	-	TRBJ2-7	CASSRSDTSYEQYF	TGCGCCAGCAGTAGATCGGACACCTCCTACGAGCAGTACTTC
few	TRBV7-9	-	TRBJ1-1	CASSLEGRNTEAFF	TGTGCCAGCAGCTTAGAAGGCCGCAACACTGAAGCTTTCTTT
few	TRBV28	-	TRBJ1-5	CASSNSYGGPISGLPQHF	TGTGCCAGCAGTAACTCCTACGGGGGACCCATCTCGGGGTTGCCCCAGCATTTT
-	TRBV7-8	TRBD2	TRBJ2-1	CASSLGLAGVDEQFF	TGTGCCAGCAGCTTAGGCCTAGCGGGAGTGGATGAGCAGTTCTTC
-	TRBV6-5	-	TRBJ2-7	CASSDSSYEQYF	TGTGCCAGCAGTGACTCTTCCTACGAGCAGTACTTC
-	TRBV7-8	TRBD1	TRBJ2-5	CASSLADRYQETQYF	TGTGCCAGCAGCTTAGCGGACAGGTACCAAGAGACCCAGTACTTC
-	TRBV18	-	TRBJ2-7	CASSPLTDYEQYF	TGTGCCAGCTCACCACTGACTGACTACGAGCAGTACTTC
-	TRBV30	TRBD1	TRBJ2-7	CAWDRGGEQYF	TGTGCCTGGGACAGGGGTGGCGAGCAGTACTTC
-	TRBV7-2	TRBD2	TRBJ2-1	CASSPRTSSYNEQFF	TGTGCCAGCAGCCCGCGGACTAGCAGTTACAATGAGCAGTTCTTC
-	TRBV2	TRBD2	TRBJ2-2	CASSEKLADTGELFF	TGTGCCAGCAGTGAAAAACTAGCGGACACCGGGGAGCTGTTTTTT
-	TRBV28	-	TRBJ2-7	CASSPGGKGEQYF	TGTGCCAGCAGCCCCGGCGGGAAGGGCGAGCAGTACTTC
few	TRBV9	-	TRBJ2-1	CASSVGDTTTNEQFF	TGTGCCAGCAGCGTAGGGGACACAACTACAAATGAGCAGTTCTTC
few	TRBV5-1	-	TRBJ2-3	CASSLRTDTQYF	TGCGCCAGCAGCTTACGCACAGATACGCAGTATTTT
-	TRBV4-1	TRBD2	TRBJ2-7	CASSQRERGNYEQYF	TGCGCCAGCAGCCAGAGGGAGCGGGGAAACTACGAGCAGTACTTC
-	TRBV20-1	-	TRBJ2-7	CSARDDPEQYF	TGCAGTGCTAGAGATGATCCAGAGCAGTACTTC
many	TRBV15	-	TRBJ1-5	CATSATGTEGFAQHF	TGTGCCACCAGCGCGACCGGGACGGAGGGATTCGCCCAGCATTTT
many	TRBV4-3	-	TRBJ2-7	CASSQDMGPGEQYF	TGCGCCAGCAGCCAAGACATGGGACCGGGCGAGCAGTACTTC
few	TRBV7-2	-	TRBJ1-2	CASSLSPWINYGYTF	TGTGCCAGCAGCTTAAGTCCCTGGATCAACTATGGCTACACCTTC
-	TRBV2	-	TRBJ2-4	CASGGPSGIQYF	TGTGCCAGCGGAGGGCCAAGTGGCATTCAGTACTTC
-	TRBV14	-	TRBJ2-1	CASSQRVLGEQFF	TGTGCCAGCAGCCAACGGGTCCTGGGTGAGCAGTTCTTC
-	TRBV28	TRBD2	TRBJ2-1	CASRAPGLATPEQFF	TGTGCCAGCAGAGCACCGGGACTAGCGACACCCGAGCAGTTCTTC
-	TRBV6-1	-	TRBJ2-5	CASSATGFQETQYF	TGTGCCAGCAGTGCCACAGGGTTCCAAGAGACCCAGTACTTC
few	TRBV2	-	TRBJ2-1	CASTSTKNHNEQFF	TGTGCCAGCACCTCGACAAAAAACCACAATGAGCAGTTCTTC
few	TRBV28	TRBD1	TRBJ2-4	CASSGTGPDIQYF	TGTGCCAGCAGTGGGACAGGGCCGGACATTCAGTACTTC
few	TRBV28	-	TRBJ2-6	CASYAPGAGANVLTF	TGTGCCAGCTACGCCCCGGGTGCTGGGGCCAACGTCCTGACTTTC
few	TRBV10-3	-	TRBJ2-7	CAISETDEQYF	TGTGCCATCAGTGAAACTGACGAGCAGTACTTC
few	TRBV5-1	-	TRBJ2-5	CASSLDGETQYF	TGCGCCAGCAGCTTGGACGGGGAGACCCAGTACTTC
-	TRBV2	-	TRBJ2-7	CASSEVTRRGEQYF	TGTGCCAGCAGTGAAGTCACCAGGCGAGGCGAGCAGTACTTC
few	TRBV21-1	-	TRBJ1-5	CANLRTGNQPQHF	TGTGCCAACCTCCGGACAGGCAATCAGCCCCAGCATTTT
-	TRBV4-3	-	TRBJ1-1	CASRPGLMNTEAFF	TGCGCCAGCAGGCCCGGTCTAATGAACACTGAAGCTTTCTTT
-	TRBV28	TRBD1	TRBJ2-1	CASSQDRGVSNEQFF	TGTGCCAGCAGCCAGGACAGGGGGGTTTCCAATGAGCAGTTCTTC
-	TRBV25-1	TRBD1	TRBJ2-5	CASSDSGTGLETQYF	TGTGCCAGCAGTGACTCCGGGACAGGGCTAGAGACCCAGTACTTC